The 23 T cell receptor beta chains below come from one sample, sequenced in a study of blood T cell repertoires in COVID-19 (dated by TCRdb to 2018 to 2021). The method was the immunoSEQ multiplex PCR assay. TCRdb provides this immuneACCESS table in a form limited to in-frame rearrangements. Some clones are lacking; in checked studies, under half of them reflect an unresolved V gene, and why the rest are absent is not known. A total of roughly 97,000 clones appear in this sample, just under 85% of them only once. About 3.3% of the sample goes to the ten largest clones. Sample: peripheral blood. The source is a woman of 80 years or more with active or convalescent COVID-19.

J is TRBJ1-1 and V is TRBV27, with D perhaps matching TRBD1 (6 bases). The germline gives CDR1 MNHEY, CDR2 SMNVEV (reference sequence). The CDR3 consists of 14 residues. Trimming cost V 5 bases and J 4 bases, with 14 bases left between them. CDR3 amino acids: CASSRNRDGTEAFF. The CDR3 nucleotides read TGTGCCAGCAGTCGAAACAGGGACGGCACTGAAGCTTTCTTT.

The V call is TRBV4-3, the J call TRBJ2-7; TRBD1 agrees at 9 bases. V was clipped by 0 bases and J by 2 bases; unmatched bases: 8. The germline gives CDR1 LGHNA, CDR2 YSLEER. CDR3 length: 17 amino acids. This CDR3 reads CASSQEITGQGAYEQYF. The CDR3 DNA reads TGCGCCAGCAGCCAAGAAATAACGGGACAGGGAGCCTACGAGCAGTACTTC.

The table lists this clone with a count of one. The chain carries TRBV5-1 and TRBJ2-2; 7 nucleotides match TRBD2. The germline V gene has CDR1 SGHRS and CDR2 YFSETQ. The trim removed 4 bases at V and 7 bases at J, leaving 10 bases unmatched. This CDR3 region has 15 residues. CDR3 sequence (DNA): TGCGCCAGCAGCGGGGGGGACCCTCCCCTCGGGGAGCTGTTTTTT. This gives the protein CASSGGDPPLGELFF. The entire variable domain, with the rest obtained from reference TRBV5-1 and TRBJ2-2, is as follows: KAGVTQTPRYLIKTRGQQVTLSCSPISGHRSVSWYQQTPGQGLQFLFEYFSETQRNKGNFPGRFSGRQFSNSRSEMNVSTLELGDSALYLCASSGGDPPLGELFFGEGSRLTVL.

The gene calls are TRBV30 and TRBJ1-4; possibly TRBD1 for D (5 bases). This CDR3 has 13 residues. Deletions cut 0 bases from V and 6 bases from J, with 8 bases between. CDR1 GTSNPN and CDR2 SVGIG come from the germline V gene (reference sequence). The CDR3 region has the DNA TGTGCCTGGAGTGTGGCAGGGTATGAAAAACTGTTTTTT. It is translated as CAWSVAGYEKLFF.

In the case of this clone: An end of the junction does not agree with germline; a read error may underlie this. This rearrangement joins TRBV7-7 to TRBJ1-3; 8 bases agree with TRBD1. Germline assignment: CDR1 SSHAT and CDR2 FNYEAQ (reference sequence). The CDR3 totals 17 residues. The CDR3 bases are TGTGCTAGCAGCCTCGGGACAGGACACCTCTCTGGAAACACCATATATTTT. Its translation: CASSLGTGHLSGNTIYF.

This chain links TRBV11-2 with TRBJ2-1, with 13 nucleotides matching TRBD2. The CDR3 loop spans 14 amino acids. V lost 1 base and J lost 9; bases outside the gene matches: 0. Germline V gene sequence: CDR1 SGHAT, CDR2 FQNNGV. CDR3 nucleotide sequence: TGTGCCAGCAGCTTAGGACTAGCGGGAGGTGAGCAGTTCTTC. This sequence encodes CASSLGLAGGEQFF.

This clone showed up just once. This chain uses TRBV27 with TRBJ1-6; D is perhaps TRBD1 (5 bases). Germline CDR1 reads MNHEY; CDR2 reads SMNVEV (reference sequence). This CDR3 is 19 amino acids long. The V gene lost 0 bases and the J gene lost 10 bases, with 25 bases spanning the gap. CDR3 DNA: TGTGCCAGCAGTTTATCGATAGGCAGGGTAGGTTCCGTAGGATCACCCCTCCACTTT. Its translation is CASSLSIGRVGSVGSPLHF.

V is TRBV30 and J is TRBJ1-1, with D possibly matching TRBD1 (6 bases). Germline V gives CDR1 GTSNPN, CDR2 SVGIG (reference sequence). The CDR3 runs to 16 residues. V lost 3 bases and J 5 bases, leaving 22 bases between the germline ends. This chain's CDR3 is CAWRGPTGLRGTEAFF. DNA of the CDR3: TGTGCCTGGAGAGGTCCTACAGGGTTAAGGGGGACTGAAGCTTTCTTT.

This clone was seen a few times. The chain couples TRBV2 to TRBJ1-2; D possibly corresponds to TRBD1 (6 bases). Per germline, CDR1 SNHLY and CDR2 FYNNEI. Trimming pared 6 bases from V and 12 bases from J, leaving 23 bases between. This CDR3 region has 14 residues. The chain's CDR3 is CASSLTGFGSGDTF. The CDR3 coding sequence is TGTGCCAGCAGCCTAACAGGGTTTGGTTCTGGTGACACCTTC.

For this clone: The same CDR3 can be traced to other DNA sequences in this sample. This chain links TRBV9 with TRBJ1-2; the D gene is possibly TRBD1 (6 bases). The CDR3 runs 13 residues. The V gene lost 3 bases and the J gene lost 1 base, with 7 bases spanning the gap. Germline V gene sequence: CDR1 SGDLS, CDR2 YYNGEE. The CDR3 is CASSEQGNYGYTF. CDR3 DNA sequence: TGTGCCAGCAGCGAACAGGGTAACTATGGCTACACCTTC.

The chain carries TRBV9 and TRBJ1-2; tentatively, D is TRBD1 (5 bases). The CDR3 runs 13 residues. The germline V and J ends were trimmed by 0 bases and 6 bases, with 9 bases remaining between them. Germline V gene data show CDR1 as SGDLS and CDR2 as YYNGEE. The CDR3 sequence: CASSVDRLNGYTF. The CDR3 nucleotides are TGTGCCAGCAGCGTAGACAGGTTAAATGGCTACACCTTC.

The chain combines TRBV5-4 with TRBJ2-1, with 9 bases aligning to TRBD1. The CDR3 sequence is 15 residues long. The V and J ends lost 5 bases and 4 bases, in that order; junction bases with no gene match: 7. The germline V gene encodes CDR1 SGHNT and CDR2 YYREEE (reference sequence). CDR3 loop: CASSPDRGKYNEQFF. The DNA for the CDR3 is TGTGCCAGCAGTCCAGACAGGGGGAAATACAATGAGCAGTTCTTC.

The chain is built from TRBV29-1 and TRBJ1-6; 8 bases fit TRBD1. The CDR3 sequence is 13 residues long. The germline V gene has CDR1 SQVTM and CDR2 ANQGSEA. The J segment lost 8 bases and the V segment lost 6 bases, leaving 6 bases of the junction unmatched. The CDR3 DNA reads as TGCAGCGTCATGGTGACAGGGGATTCACCCCTCCACTTT. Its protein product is CSVMVTGDSPLHF. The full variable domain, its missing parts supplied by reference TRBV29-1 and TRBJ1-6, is SAVISQKPSRDICQRGTSLTIQCQVDSQVTMMFWYRQQPGQSLTLIATANQGSEATYESGFVIDKFPISRPNLTFSTLTVSNMSPEDSSIYLCSVMVTGDSPLHFGNGTRLTVT.

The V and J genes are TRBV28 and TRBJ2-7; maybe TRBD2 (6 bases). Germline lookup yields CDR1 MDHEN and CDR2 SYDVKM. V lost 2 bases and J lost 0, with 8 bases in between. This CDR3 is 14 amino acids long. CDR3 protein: CASSLGGSSYEQYF. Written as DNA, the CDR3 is TGTGCCAGCAGTTTAGGAGGGAGCTCCTACGAGCAGTACTTC.

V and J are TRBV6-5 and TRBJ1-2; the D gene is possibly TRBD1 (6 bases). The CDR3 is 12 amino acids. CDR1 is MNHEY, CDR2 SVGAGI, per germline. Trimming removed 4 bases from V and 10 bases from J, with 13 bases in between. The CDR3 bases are TGTGCCAGCAGTTTCCCAGGGGATCCCTACACCTTC. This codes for CASSFPGDPYTF.

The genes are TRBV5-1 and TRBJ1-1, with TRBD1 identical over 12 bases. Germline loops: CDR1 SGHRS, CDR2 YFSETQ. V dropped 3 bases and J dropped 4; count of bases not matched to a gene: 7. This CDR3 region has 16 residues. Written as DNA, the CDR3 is TGCGCCAGCAGCTCGGGGACAGGGGGCGAGGGCACTGAAGCTTTCTTT. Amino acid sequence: CASSSGTGGEGTEAFF. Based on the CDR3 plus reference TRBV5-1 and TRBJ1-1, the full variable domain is KAGVTQTPRYLIKTRGQQVTLSCSPISGHRSVSWYQQTPGQGLQFLFEYFSETQRNKGNFPGRFSGRQFSNSRSEMNVSTLELGDSALYLCASSSGTGGEGTEAFFGQGTRLTVV.

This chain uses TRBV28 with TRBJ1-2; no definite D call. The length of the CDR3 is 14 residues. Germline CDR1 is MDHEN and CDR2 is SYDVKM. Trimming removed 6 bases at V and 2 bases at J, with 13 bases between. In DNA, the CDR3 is TGTGCCAGCAGCTTCCCCCATGAGAACTATGGCTACACCTTC. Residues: CASSFPHENYGYTF.

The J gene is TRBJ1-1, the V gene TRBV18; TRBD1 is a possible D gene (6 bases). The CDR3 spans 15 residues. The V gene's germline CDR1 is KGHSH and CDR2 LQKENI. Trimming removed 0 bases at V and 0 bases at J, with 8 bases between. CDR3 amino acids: CASSPPGTLNTEAFF. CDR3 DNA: TGTGCCAGCTCACCACCGGGGACACTGAACACTGAAGCTTTCTTT.

The CDR3 loop is CASSVDRGLDTQYF. The CDR3 DNA is TGTGCCAGCAGCGTGGACAGGGGGCTGGATACGCAGTATTTT. The V call is TRBV9, the J call TRBJ2-3; 11 positions match TRBD1. Germline V gene sequence: CDR1 SGDLS, CDR2 YYNGEE. Unmatched junction bases numbered 2, after V lost 2 bases and J lost 6 bases. This CDR3 contains 14 residues.

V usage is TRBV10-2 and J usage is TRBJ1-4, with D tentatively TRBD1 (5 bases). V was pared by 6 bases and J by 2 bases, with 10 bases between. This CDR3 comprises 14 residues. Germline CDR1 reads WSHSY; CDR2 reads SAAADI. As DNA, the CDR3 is TGCGCCAGCAGGGACACCTTCACTAATGAAAAACTGTTTTTT. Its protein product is CASRDTFTNEKLFF.

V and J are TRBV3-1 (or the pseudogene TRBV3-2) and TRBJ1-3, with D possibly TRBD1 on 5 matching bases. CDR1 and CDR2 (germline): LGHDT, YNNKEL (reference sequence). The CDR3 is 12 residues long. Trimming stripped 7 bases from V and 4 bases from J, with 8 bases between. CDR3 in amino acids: CASTRGGNTIYF. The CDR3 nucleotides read TGTGCCAGCACCCGGGGGGGAAACACCATATATTTT.

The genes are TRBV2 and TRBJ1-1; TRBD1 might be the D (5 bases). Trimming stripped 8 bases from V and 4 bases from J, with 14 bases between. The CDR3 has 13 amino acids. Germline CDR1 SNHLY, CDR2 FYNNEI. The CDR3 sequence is CASSGGYRTEAFF. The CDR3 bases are TGTGCCAGCTCTGGGGGGTATCGCACTGAAGCTTTCTTT.

The CDR3 spells CATSSLGGLAGKIDEQYF. CDR3 bases: TGTGCCACCAGCAGTCTCGGGGGGCTAGCGGGAAAGATCGACGAGCAGTACTTC. The V and J genes are TRBV15 and TRBJ2-7; 9 bases agree with TRBD2. Germline assignment: CDR1 LNHNV and CDR2 YYDKDF (reference sequence). J gave up 5 bases and V 3 bases, and 17 bases lay outside the gene matches. The CDR3 covers 18 residues.